The T cell receptor (beta chain) under discussion was sequenced for a study of cytomegalovirus exposure and HLA in healthy donors. The wider study: Some 85 million unique TCRs, all from HLA-typed donors, were included in an early release of the data. Study results and caveats: Cytomegalovirus association was listed for 164 TCR beta chains. Looking again later, the authors saw that most CMV-associated TCR beta chains seemed HLA-restricted.

Germline loops: CDR1 MNHEY, CDR2 SVGAGI. The CDR3 totals 14 residues. V was pared by 4 bases and J by 4 bases, with 8 bases between. PCR was performed using 60 Vbeta and 13 Jbeta primers. Sequencing was performed with immunoSEQ multiplex PCR; in TCRdb, only in-frame clones are kept and a portion is missing. The sample records 100,000 to 150,000 clones, 81% being singletons. A remark on this clone: Its antigen is unknown.

Sequencing was performed on PBMCs. The TCR originated in a man aged 18 to 35 in good health and CMV-seronegative. V and J are TRBV6-5 and TRBJ1-6, with D possibly TRBD1 on 5 matching bases. CDR3 loop: CASSFQGYNSPLHF. The DNA for the CDR3 is TGTGCCAGCAGTTTCCAGGGTTATAATTCACCCCTCCACTTT.